This is a list of T cell receptor beta chains from one sample in a study of cytomegalovirus exposure and HLA in healthy donors. Libraries were prepared by immunoSEQ multiplex PCR; TCRdb keeps only in-frame clonotypes and omits some of them. The sample has 150,000 to 200,000 clones, 82% seen once. Sequenced input: PBMCs. The receptor set was obtained from a man in his forties in good health and CMV-seronegative. Each CDR3 is given with its conserved first and last residue. Each record gives: D gene, V gene, clone size, J gene, CDR3 DNA, CDR3 protein. The D gene is left open where the match is weak. Clone size is not always given. Where it is, it says once, few, many or a class for expanded clones.

D: TRBD1; V: TRBV6-5; size: .; J: TRBJ2-1; DNA: TGTGCCAGCAGTGGGGGGACAGGTTCCTACAATGAGCAGTTCTTC; CDR3: CASSGGTGSYNEQFF
D: TRBD2; V: TRBV28; size: .; J: TRBJ2-7; DNA: TGTGCCAGCAGTTTCGCCGCGGGAGGGCTCCCCTACGAGCAGTACTTC; CDR3: CASSFAAGGLPYEQYF
D: TRBD2; V: TRBV7-2; size: once; J: TRBJ2-1; DNA: TGTGCCAGCAGCACCTCCGGGACTAGCGGGAGAAATGAGCAGTTCTTC; CDR3: CASSTSGTSGRNEQFF
D: TRBD1; V: TRBV5-6; size: once; J: TRBJ2-7; DNA: TGTGCCAGCAGCTTCGACAGGGCCTCCTACGAGCAGTACTTC; CDR3: CASSFDRASYEQYF
D: .; V: TRBV11-2; size: few; J: TRBJ2-5; DNA: TGTGCCAGCAGCTGGGCCGGGACTCCGCAAGAGACCCAGTACTTC; CDR3: CASSWAGTPQETQYF
D: TRBD2; V: TRBV30; size: .; J: TRBJ2-3; DNA: TGTGCCTGGGAATCCTCCTGGCGGGGGGCAGATACGCAGTATTTT; CDR3: CAWESSWRGADTQYF
D: TRBD2; V: TRBV5-4; size: .; J: TRBJ2-7; DNA: TGTGCCAGCAGCATCCGAACTAGCGGGAGTGTCTCATCGGTCCACGAGCAGTACTTC; CDR3: CASSIRTSGSVSSVHEQYF
D: .; V: TRBV18; size: .; J: TRBJ2-1; DNA: TGTGCCAGCTCACCTCGAGGACAGCTCAGTTTCACTGAGCAGTTCTTC; CDR3: CASSPRGQLSFTEQFF
D: .; V: TRBV5-1; size: .; J: TRBJ1-2; DNA: TGCGCCAGCAGCTTGGGACAGAACTATGGCTACACCTTC; CDR3: CASSLGQNYGYTF
D: TRBD2; V: TRBV11-2; size: .; J: TRBJ2-1; DNA: TGTGCCAGCAGGCTTGGGAGCGGGGCCTACAATGAGCAGTTCTTC; CDR3: CASRLGSGAYNEQFF
D: TRBD2; V: TRBV5-4; size: .; J: TRBJ2-1; DNA: TGTGCCAGCAGCCCACCGGGACTAGCGGGAGGTGCCTCCTACAATGAGCAGTTCTTC; CDR3: CASSPPGLAGGASYNEQFF
D: TRBD1; V: TRBV19; size: .; J: TRBJ1-2; DNA: TGTGCCAGTGCCATCTCCGGACAGGGACGATATGGCTACACCTTC; CDR3: CASAISGQGRYGYTF
D: .; V: TRBV6-1; size: .; J: TRBJ1-3; DNA: TGTGCCAGCAACTCGGGAATGGCCTCTGGAAACACCATATATTTT; CDR3: CASNSGMASGNTIYF
D: .; V: TRBV29-1; size: .; J: TRBJ1-2; DNA: TGCAGCGGCGAGGATGGCTACACCTTC; CDR3: CSGEDGYTF
D: .; V: TRBV7-3; size: .; J: TRBJ1-1; DNA: TGTGCCAGCAGCTTAATGGTCGCCGGGAACACTGAAGCTTTCTTT; CDR3: CASSLMVAGNTEAFF
D: .; V: TRBV30; size: .; J: TRBJ2-1; DNA: TGTGCCTGGAGTGCCGACAGCTACAATGAGCAGTTCTTC; CDR3: CAWSADSYNEQFF
D: TRBD2; V: TRBV15; size: few; J: TRBJ2-7; DNA: TGTGCCACCAGCAGACACCGCATGGGAGCGGGAGGGTACGAGCAGTACTTC; CDR3: CATSRHRMGAGGYEQYF
D: .; V: TRBV9; size: .; J: TRBJ1-1; DNA: TGTGCCAGCAGCGTAGCCAAGAACACTGAAGCTTTCTTT; CDR3: CASSVAKNTEAFF
D: TRBD1; V: TRBV11-3; size: .; J: TRBJ2-7; DNA: TGTGCCAGCAGCCCCGGGACAGCACGTTCCTACGAGCAGTACTTC; CDR3: CASSPGTARSYEQYF
D: .; V: TRBV7-2; size: .; J: TRBJ2-3; DNA: TGTGCCAGCAGCTCGGACTCCCCAGATACGCAGTATTTT; CDR3: CASSSDSPDTQYF
D: TRBD1; V: TRBV4-3; size: .; J: TRBJ2-7; DNA: TGCGCCAGCAGCCCGTCTGGGACAGGCACCTACGAGCAGTACTTC; CDR3: CASSPSGTGTYEQYF
D: .; V: TRBV5-6; size: .; J: TRBJ2-3; DNA: TGTGCCAGCAGCTTGGACAGGGCAGATACGCAGTATTTT; CDR3: CASSLDRADTQYF
D: TRBD2; V: TRBV5-8; size: .; J: TRBJ2-3; DNA: TGTGCCAGCAGCCCATCGTGGGGTAGCGGGGACACAGATACGCAGTATTTT; CDR3: CASSPSWGSGDTDTQYF
D: .; V: TRBV28; size: .; J: TRBJ1-2; DNA: TGTGCCAGCAGTTTTGGGAGGGGCACTAACTATGGCTACACCTTC; CDR3: CASSFGRGTNYGYTF
D: TRBD1; V: TRBV11-2; size: .; J: TRBJ2-1; DNA: TGTGCCAGCAGCTCCGGCTCCGGACAGGTGAATGAGCAGTTCTTC; CDR3: CASSSGSGQVNEQFF
D: TRBD1; V: TRBV6-4; size: .; J: TRBJ1-6; DNA: TGTGCCAGCAGTGAAGAGAAGGGGGCTAATTCACCCCTCCACTTT; CDR3: CASSEEKGANSPLHF
D: TRBD1; V: TRBV7-2; size: .; J: TRBJ2-7; DNA: TGTGCCAGCAGCCTTGACAGGGAAGTGGTCTACGAGCAGTACTTC; CDR3: CASSLDREVVYEQYF
D: .; V: TRBV11-3; size: few; J: TRBJ2-2; DNA: TGTGCCAGCAGCTTAGGAACAGGGTTCACCGGGGAGCTGTTTTTT; CDR3: CASSLGTGFTGELFF
D: TRBD2; V: TRBV5-5; size: few; J: TRBJ2-1; DNA: TGTGCCAGCAGCTTTCCTCCGGGACTAGCGGGAGGTGGGGAGCAGTTCTTC; CDR3: CASSFPPGLAGGGEQFF
D: .; V: TRBV5-1; size: .; J: TRBJ2-5; DNA: TGCGCCAGCAGCTTGGCGGCAGGCAGGGAGACCCAGTACTTC; CDR3: CASSLAAGRETQYF
D: .; V: TRBV7-9; size: .; J: TRBJ1-2; DNA: TGTGCCAGCAGCCCCGGACAGTTTAACTATGGCTACACCTTC; CDR3: CASSPGQFNYGYTF
D: .; V: TRBV7-8; size: once; J: TRBJ1-1; DNA: TGTGCCAGCAGGACCACCGGCAGGGGCTTACCTGGAACTGAAGCTTTCTTT; CDR3: CASRTTGRGLPGTEAFF
D: .; V: TRBV14; size: once; J: TRBJ1-3; DNA: TGTGCCAGCAGCCGAGTAGGACAGAACTATGGAAACACCATATATTTT; CDR3: CASSRVGQNYGNTIYF
D: .; V: TRBV2; size: few; J: TRBJ2-7; DNA: TGTGCCAGCAACCCAGAGAGGGATGGCGGGCAGTACTTC; CDR3: CASNPERDGGQYF
D: TRBD1; V: TRBV4-1; size: once; J: TRBJ1-2; DNA: TGCGCCAGCAGCCAGGCGGGACAGGGGGCAGGGTACACCTTC; CDR3: CASSQAGQGAGYTF
D: TRBD2; V: TRBV9; size: .; J: TRBJ2-7; DNA: TGTGCCAGCAGCTTTCGGACTAGCGGGGGGTATAGCTACGAGCAGTACTTC; CDR3: CASSFRTSGGYSYEQYF
D: TRBD1; V: TRBV10-3; size: .; J: TRBJ2-1; DNA: TGTGCCATCAGTGCCCAGGACAGGGCGAGACTAGATTATCGCTATGAGCAGTTCTTC; CDR3: CAISAQDRARLDYRYEQFF
D: TRBD1; V: TRBV5-1; size: .; J: TRBJ1-6; DNA: TGCGCCAGCAGACCGGGACAGGGGGGTAATTCACCCCTCCACTTT; CDR3: CASRPGQGGNSPLHF
D: TRBD1; V: TRBV4-1; size: few; J: TRBJ1-4; DNA: TGCGCCAGCAGCCCGACAGGGGGCTTTGCAACTAATGAAAAACTGTTTTTT; CDR3: CASSPTGGFATNEKLFF
D: .; V: TRBV13; size: .; J: TRBJ1-4; DNA: TGTGCCAGCAGCTTATCCTCCCGACTCCTGAGGAATGAAAAACTGTTTTTT; CDR3: CASSLSSRLLRNEKLFF
D: .; V: TRBV5-1; size: .; J: TRBJ2-7; DNA: TGCGCCAGCAGCCTTAACTCCTACGAGCAGTACTTC; CDR3: CASSLNSYEQYF
D: .; V: TRBV29-1; size: .; J: TRBJ2-7; DNA: TGCAGCGTTGGGACATCCCACGAGCAGTACTTC; CDR3: CSVGTSHEQYF
D: TRBD1; V: TRBV7-2; size: few; J: TRBJ2-6; DNA: TGTGCCAGCAGCTTACAACAGGGGGCGCGAGGGGCCAACGTCCTGACTTTC; CDR3: CASSLQQGARGANVLTF
D: TRBD1; V: TRBV18; size: .; J: TRBJ2-5; DNA: TGTGCCAGCTCACCCTTTATGACAGGGGGCTTGGAGACCCAGTACTTC; CDR3: CASSPFMTGGLETQYF
D: .; V: TRBV7-2; size: .; J: TRBJ1-6; DNA: TGTGCCAGCAGCTTAGGATCATACCGGTCACCCCTCCACTTT; CDR3: CASSLGSYRSPLHF
D: .; V: TRBV11-2; size: .; J: TRBJ2-7; DNA: TGTGCCAGCAGCGTACAAGGGGATATCTACGAGCAGTACTTC; CDR3: CASSVQGDIYEQYF